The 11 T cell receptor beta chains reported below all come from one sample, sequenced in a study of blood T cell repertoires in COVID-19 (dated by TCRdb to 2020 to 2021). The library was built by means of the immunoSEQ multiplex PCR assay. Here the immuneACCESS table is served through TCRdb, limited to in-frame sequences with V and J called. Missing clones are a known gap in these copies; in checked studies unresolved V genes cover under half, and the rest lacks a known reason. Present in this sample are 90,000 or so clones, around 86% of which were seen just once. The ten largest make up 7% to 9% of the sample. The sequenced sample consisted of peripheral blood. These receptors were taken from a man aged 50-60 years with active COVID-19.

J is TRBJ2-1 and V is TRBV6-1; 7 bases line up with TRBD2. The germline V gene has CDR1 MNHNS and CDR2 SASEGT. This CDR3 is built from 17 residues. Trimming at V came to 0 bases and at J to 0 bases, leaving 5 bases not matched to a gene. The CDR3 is CASSEAAGGSSYNEQFF. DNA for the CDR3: TGTGCCAGCAGTGAAGCGGCCGGCGGGAGCTCCTACAATGAGCAGTTCTTC.

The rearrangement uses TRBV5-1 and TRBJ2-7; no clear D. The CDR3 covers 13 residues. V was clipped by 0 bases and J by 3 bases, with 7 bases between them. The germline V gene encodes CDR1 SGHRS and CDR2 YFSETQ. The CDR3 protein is CASSLGAGYEQYF. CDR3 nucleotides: TGCGCCAGCAGCTTGGGGGCAGGCTACGAGCAGTACTTC.

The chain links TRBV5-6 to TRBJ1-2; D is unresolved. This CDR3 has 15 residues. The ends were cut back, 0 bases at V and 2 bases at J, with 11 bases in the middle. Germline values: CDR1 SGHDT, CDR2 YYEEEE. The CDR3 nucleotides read TGTGCCAGCAGCTTGGAGGAGGTAGGGAACTATGGCTACACCTTC. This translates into CASSLEEVGNYGYTF.

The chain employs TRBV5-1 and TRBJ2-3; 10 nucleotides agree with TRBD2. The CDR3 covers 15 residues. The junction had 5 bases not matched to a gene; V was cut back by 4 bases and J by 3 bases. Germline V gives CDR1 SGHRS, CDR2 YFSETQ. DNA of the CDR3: TGCGCCAGCAGCGGGGGGACTAGCGCAACAGATACGCAGTATTTT. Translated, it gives CASSGGTSATDTQYF.

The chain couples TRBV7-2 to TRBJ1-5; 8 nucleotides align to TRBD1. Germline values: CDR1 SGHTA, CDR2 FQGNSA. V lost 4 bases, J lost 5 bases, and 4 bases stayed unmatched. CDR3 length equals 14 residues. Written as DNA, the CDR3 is TGTGCCAGCAGCTCACAGGGGGGGGATCAGCCCCAGCATTTT. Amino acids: CASSSQGGDQPQHF. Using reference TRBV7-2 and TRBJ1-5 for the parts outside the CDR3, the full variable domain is GAGVSQSPSNKVTEKGKDVELRCDPISGHTALYWYRQSLGQGLEFLIYFQGNSAPDKSGLPSDRFSAERTGGSVSTLTIQRTQQEDSAVYLCASSSQGGDQPQHFGDGTRLSIL.

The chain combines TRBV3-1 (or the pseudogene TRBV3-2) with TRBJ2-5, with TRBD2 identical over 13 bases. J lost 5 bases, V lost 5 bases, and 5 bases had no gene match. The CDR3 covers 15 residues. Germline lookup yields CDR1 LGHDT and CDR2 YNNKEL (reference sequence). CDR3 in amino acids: CASSAGLAGSETQYF. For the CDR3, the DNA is TGTGCCAGCAGCGCGGGACTAGCGGGGTCGGAGACCCAGTACTTC.

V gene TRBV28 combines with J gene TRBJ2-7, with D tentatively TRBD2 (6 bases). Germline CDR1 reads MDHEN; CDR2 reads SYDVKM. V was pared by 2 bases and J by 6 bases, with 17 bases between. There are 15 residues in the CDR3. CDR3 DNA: TGTGCCAGCAGTTTAGGGCGGGGTCGTCTGGGCGAGCAGTACTTC. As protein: CASSLGRGRLGEQYF.

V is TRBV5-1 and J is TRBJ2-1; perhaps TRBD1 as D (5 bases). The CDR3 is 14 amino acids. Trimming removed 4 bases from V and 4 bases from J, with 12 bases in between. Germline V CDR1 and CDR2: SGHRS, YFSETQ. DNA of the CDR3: TGCGCCAGCAGCCCGACGACAGAATACAATGAGCAGTTCTTC. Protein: CASSPTTEYNEQFF.

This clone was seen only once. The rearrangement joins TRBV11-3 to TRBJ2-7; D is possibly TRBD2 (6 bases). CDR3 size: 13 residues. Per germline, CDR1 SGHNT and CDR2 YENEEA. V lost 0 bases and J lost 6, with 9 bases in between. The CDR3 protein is CASSLELAGEQYF. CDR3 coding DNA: TGTGCCAGCAGCTTAGAACTAGCTGGCGAGCAGTACTTC.

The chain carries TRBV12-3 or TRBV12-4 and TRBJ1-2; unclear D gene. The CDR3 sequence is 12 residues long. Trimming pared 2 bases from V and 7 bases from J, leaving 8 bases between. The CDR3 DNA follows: TGTGCCAGCAGTTTATTGCCAGGTGGCTACACCTTC. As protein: CASSLLPGGYTF.

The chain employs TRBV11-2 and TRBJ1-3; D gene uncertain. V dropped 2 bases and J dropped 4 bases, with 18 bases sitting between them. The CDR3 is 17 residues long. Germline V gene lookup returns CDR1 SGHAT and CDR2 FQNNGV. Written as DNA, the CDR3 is TGTGCCAGCAGCTTATTAGGAGGGAGTTGGTCCGGAAACACCATATATTTT. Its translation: CASSLLGGSWSGNTIYF.